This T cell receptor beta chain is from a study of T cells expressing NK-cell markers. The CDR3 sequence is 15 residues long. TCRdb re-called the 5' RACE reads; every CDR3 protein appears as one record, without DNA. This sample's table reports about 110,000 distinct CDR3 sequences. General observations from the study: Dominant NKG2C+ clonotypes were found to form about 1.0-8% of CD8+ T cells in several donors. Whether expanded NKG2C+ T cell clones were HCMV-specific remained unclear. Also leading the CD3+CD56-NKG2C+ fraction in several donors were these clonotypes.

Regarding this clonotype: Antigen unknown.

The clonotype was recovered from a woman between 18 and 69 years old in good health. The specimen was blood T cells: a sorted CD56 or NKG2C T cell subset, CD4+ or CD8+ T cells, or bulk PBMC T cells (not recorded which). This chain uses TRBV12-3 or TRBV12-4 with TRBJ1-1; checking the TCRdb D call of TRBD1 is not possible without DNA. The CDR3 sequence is CASSFGRGRGTEAFF.